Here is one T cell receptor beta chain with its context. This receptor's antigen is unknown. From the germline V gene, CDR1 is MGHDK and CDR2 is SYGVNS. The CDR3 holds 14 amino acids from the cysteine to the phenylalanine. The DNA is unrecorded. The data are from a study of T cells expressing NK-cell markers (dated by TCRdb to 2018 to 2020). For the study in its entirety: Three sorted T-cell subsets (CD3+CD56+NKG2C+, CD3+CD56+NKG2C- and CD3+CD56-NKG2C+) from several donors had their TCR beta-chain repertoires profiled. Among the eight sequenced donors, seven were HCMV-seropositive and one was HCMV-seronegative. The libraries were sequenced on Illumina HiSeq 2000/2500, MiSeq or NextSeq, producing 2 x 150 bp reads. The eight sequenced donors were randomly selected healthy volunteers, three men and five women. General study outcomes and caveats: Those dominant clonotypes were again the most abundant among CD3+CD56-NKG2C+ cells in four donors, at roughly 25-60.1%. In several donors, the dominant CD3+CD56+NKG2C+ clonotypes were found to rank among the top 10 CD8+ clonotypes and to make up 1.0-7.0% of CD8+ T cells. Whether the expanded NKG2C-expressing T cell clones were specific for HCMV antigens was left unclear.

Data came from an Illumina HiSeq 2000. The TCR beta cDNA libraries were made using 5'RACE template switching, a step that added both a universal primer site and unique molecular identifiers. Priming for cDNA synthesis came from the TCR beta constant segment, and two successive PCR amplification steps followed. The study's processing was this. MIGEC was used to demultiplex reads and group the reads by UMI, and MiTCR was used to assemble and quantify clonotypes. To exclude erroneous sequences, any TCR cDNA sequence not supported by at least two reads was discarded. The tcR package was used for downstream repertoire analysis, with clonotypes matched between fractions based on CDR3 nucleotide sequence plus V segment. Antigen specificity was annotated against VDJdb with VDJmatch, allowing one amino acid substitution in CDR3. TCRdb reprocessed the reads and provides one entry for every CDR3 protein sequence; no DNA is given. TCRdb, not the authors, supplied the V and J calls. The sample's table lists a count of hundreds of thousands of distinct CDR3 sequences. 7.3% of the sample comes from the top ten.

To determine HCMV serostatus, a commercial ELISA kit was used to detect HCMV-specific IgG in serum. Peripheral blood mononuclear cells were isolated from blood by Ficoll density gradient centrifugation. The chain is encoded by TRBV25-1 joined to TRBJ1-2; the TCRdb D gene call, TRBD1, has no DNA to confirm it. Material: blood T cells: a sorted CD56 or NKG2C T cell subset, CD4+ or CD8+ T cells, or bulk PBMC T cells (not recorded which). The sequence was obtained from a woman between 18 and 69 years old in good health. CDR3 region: CASSESGASYGYTF.